Listed here is a single TCR beta chain. Its antigen is not identified. Six replicates per PBMC sample, mostly from roughly 470 ng of genomic DNA. Method: immunoSEQ multiplex PCR; TCRdb's copy keeps in-frame clones and lacks some. The table records around 70,000 clones, approximately 84% of them present only once. The source of the sample is a study of neoadjuvant anti-PD-1 for oral cavity cancer. Study-wide results and limits: Higher pretreatment blood Treg/Th17 ratios correlated with higher pretreatment blood and lower post-treatment tumor TCRbeta clonality. PBMC Gini-index clonality exceeded responders' in non-responders post-nivolumab.

Germline CDR1 SNHLY, CDR2 FYNNEI. The CDR3 extends over 15 amino acids. V was pared by 6 bases and J by 3 bases, with 18 bases between. Time point denoted: after neoadjuvant nivolumab, at surgical resection. The genes are TRBV2 and TRBJ2-7; D may be TRBD1 (6 bases). The sequence was collected from a person aged 40 to 85 with oral cavity squamous cell carcinoma. This sample comprised PBMCs, obtained after nivolumab (anti-PD-1) treatment. CDR3 region: CASRVVRGQFYEQYF. The CDR3 DNA reads as TGTGCCAGCAGGGTCGTAAGGGGACAATTCTACGAGCAGTACTTC.